This T cell receptor (beta chain) stems from a study of OX40 agonist ivuxolimab in advanced cancers. About the research overall: Ivuxolimab, which is an agonistic anti-OX40 (CD134) antibody, was administered to the patients. Aged about 23 to 80 with a mean of approximately 57 years, they were under 85% male.

With V trimmed by 5 bases and J by 6 bases, 3 bases remained unmatched. The V gene's germline CDR1 is MNHEY and CDR2 SVGAGI. The CDR3 runs 13 residues. Findings and caveats of the study: Several nonresponders also turned out to have low normalized T-cell clonal expansion. At 0.1 to 3.0 mg/kg, CD4+ and CD8+ blood T cells expanded clonally by week 6.

On this clone: As yet, its antigen is unknown.

Clones were sequenced by immunoSEQ multiplex PCR, and TCRdb holds only the in-frame ones, with some missing. The table lists about 98,000 clones, about 92% of them singletons. Source: CD4+ or CD8+ T cells sorted from blood, taken in a trial of the OX40 agonist ivuxolimab. The gene calls are TRBV6-5 and TRBJ2-7; 11 nucleotides align to TRBD1. This TCR derives from an adult with an advanced solid tumor such as melanoma, head and neck, liver or kidney cancer. The CDR3 sequence: CASSRTGGAEQYF. DNA for the CDR3: TGTGCCAGCAGTCGGACAGGGGGCGCCGAGCAGTACTTC.